Listed here is a single T cell receptor (beta chain). The antigen is not known. With V trimmed by 4 bases and J by 4 bases, 8 bases remained unmatched. This CDR3 contains 16 residues. The germline gives CDR1 SGHRS, CDR2 YFSETQ. This table comes from immunoSEQ multiplex PCR, and its TCRdb copy is limited to in-frame clones, with some not included. This table holds roughly 30,000 clones, 70% to 85% found once. This record belongs to a study of graft-versus-host responses after intestinal transplantation. The overall study: Induction using anti-thymocyte globulin, followed by tacrolimus and steroids for two to three years, was given to all recipients.

Study-wide points: The recipient marrow held GvH clones, and some of them showed up first in ileum or blood. Allografts of patients with graft-donor T cell macrochimerism showed high graft-versus-host to host-versus-graft clone ratios.

The TCR originated in a human donor who received an intestinal transplant. The sequenced sample was unstimulated CD8+ T cells sorted from spleen or lymph node cells, obtained before intestinal transplant. The chain links TRBV5-1 to TRBJ2-2, with TRBD1 matching 9 bases. The CDR3 spells CASSGDREVFTGELFF. The CDR3 bases are TGCGCCAGCAGCGGGGACAGGGAAGTATTCACCGGGGAGCTGTTTTTT.